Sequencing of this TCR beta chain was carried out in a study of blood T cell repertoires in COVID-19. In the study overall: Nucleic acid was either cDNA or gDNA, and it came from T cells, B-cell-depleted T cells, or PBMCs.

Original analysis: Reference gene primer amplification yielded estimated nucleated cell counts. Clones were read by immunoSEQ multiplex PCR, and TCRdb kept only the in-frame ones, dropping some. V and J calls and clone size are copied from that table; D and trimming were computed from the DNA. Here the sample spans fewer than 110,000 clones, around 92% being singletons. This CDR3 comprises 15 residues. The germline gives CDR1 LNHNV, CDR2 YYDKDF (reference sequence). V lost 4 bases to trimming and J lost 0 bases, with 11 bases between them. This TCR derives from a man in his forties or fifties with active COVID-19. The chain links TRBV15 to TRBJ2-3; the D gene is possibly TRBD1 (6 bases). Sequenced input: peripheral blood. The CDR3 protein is CATSKRQASTDTQYF. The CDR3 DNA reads TGTGCCACCAGCAAACGACAGGCTAGCACAGATACGCAGTATTTT.